A selection of T cell receptor beta chains follows, all from one sample in a study of beta chain features in type 1 diabetes. Clones were sequenced by immunoSEQ multiplex PCR, and TCRdb holds only the in-frame ones, with some missing. The profile covers 300,000 to 400,000 clones, with approximately 9.9% appearing a single time and about 1% taken by the ten largest. The specimen was central memory CD4+ T cells from blood. The receptor set was obtained from a man in his thirties or forties with type 1 diabetes. CDR3s include the opening cysteine and the closing phenylalanine or tryptophan. The order of the fields is CDR3 length, clone size, J gene, V gene, D gene, CDR3 protein, CDR3 DNA. D genes are given only for firm matches. Some rows mark clone size as missing; the rest say once, few, many or name a class of expanded clone.

CDR3 length: 15
clone size: -
J gene: TRBJ1-6
V gene: TRBV6-1
D gene: -
CDR3 protein: CASSEARDGRSPLHF
CDR3 DNA: TGTGCCAGCAGTGAAGCCCGGGACGGACGCTCACCCCTCCACTTT

CDR3 length: 13
clone size: few
J gene: TRBJ2-5
V gene: TRBV19
D gene: -
CDR3 protein: CASSVQVQETQYF
CDR3 DNA: TGTGCCAGTAGTGTCCAGGTACAAGAGACCCAGTACTTC

CDR3 length: 14
clone size: -
J gene: TRBJ2-2
V gene: TRBV2
D gene: -
CDR3 protein: CASKPGADTGELFF
CDR3 DNA: TGTGCCAGCAAGCCGGGGGCAGACACCGGGGAGCTGTTTTTT

CDR3 length: 16
clone size: -
J gene: TRBJ2-1
V gene: TRBV5-1
D gene: -
CDR3 protein: CASSLEGVGSHNEQFF
CDR3 DNA: TGCGCCAGCAGCTTGGAGGGCGTAGGCTCACACAATGAGCAGTTCTTC

CDR3 length: 15
clone size: -
J gene: TRBJ1-2
V gene: TRBV30
D gene: TRBD1
CDR3 protein: CAWRLVPGQGFGYTF
CDR3 DNA: TGTGCCTGGAGGCTGGTACCGGGACAGGGGTTTGGCTACACCTTC

CDR3 length: 13
clone size: many
J gene: TRBJ2-4
V gene: TRBV29-1
D gene: -
CDR3 protein: CSGITGLGDIQYF
CDR3 DNA: TGCAGCGGGATAACAGGGCTGGGGGACATTCAGTACTTC

CDR3 length: 14
clone size: few
J gene: TRBJ1-6
V gene: TRBV7-2
D gene: -
CDR3 protein: CASSLLGKNSPLHF
CDR3 DNA: TGTGCCAGCAGCTTGCTGGGAAAGAATTCACCCCTCCACTTT

CDR3 length: 11
clone size: few
J gene: TRBJ1-1
V gene: TRBV20-1
D gene: -
CDR3 protein: CSALENTEAFF
CDR3 DNA: TGCAGTGCTCTCGAGAACACTGAAGCTTTCTTT

CDR3 length: 14
clone size: -
J gene: TRBJ2-2
V gene: TRBV6-6
D gene: -
CDR3 protein: CASSSRVETGELFF
CDR3 DNA: TGTGCCAGCAGTTCTAGGGTGGAGACCGGGGAGCTGTTTTTT

CDR3 length: 16
clone size: -
J gene: TRBJ1-4
V gene: TRBV28
D gene: -
CDR3 protein: CASSLDKQGRPEKLFF
CDR3 DNA: TGTGCCAGCAGTTTAGATAAACAGGGAAGGCCTGAAAAACTGTTTTTT

CDR3 length: 13
clone size: few
J gene: TRBJ1-2
V gene: TRBV6-1
D gene: TRBD1
CDR3 protein: CASRGDRAYGYTF
CDR3 DNA: TGTGCCAGCAGGGGGGACAGGGCCTATGGCTACACCTTC

CDR3 length: 15
clone size: few
J gene: TRBJ2-5
V gene: TRBV18
D gene: -
CDR3 protein: CASSPLLGAQETQYF
CDR3 DNA: TGTGCCAGCTCACCACTCCTGGGCGCCCAAGAGACCCAGTACTTC

CDR3 length: 14
clone size: -
J gene: TRBJ2-5
V gene: TRBV10-3
D gene: -
CDR3 protein: CAISGQGGSGEQYF
CDR3 DNA: TGTGCCATCAGTGGACAGGGTGGGTCGGGGGAGCAGTACTTC

CDR3 length: 12
clone size: few
J gene: TRBJ1-1
V gene: TRBV29-1
D gene: -
CDR3 protein: CSVGQAPPEAFF
CDR3 DNA: TGCAGCGTTGGGCAGGCCCCCCCTGAAGCTTTCTTT

CDR3 length: 14
clone size: -
J gene: TRBJ1-1
V gene: TRBV25-1
D gene: -
CDR3 protein: CASNKGDLNTEAFF
CDR3 DNA: TGTGCCAGCAACAAGGGGGACTTGAACACTGAAGCTTTCTTT

CDR3 length: 15
clone size: many
J gene: TRBJ1-1
V gene: TRBV30
D gene: -
CDR3 protein: CAWRQVRGENTEAFF
CDR3 DNA: TGTGCCTGGAGGCAGGTGCGAGGGGAGAACACTGAAGCTTTCTTT

CDR3 length: 12
clone size: few
J gene: TRBJ1-6
V gene: TRBV28
D gene: -
CDR3 protein: CASSSDSIPLHF
CDR3 DNA: TGTGCCAGCAGTTCAGACAGTATACCCCTCCACTTT

CDR3 length: 15
clone size: few
J gene: TRBJ1-2
V gene: TRBV5-6
D gene: TRBD1
CDR3 protein: CASSSDRGGGYGYTF
CDR3 DNA: TGTGCCAGCAGCTCGGACAGGGGAGGAGGCTATGGCTACACCTTC

CDR3 length: 15
clone size: many
J gene: TRBJ2-6
V gene: TRBV4-3
D gene: -
CDR3 protein: CASSQEERGANVLTF
CDR3 DNA: TGCGCCAGCAGCCAAGAAGAGCGCGGGGCCAACGTCCTGACTTTC

CDR3 length: 14
clone size: -
J gene: TRBJ2-7
V gene: TRBV7-2
D gene: TRBD1
CDR3 protein: CASSRDRGPGEQYF
CDR3 DNA: TGTGCCAGCAGCAGGGACAGGGGGCCGGGCGAGCAGTACTTC

CDR3 length: 16
clone size: few
J gene: TRBJ1-1
V gene: TRBV9
D gene: TRBD1
CDR3 protein: CASSATRTGVNTEAFF
CDR3 DNA: TGTGCCAGCAGCGCAACTCGGACAGGGGTTAACACTGAAGCTTTCTTT

CDR3 length: 17
clone size: -
J gene: TRBJ2-2
V gene: TRBV5-6
D gene: TRBD1
CDR3 protein: CASSLVRTGFSTGELFF
CDR3 DNA: TGTGCCAGCAGCTTGGTTAGGACAGGGTTTTCCACCGGGGAGCTGTTTTTT

CDR3 length: 16
clone size: -
J gene: TRBJ1-6
V gene: TRBV7-9
D gene: TRBD1
CDR3 protein: CASSSTGGTGHSPLHF
CDR3 DNA: TGTGCCAGCAGCTCTACAGGGGGGACAGGGCACTCACCCCTCCACTTT

CDR3 length: 15
clone size: few
J gene: TRBJ2-3
V gene: TRBV7-9
D gene: TRBD1
CDR3 protein: CASSLSAGGADTQYF
CDR3 DNA: TGTGCCAGCAGCTTAAGCGCAGGGGGCGCTGATACGCAGTATTTT

CDR3 length: 14
clone size: -
J gene: TRBJ2-3
V gene: TRBV21-1
D gene: -
CDR3 protein: CASDLATYTDTQYF
CDR3 DNA: TGTGCCAGCGATTTAGCGACCTACACAGATACGCAGTATTTT

CDR3 length: 14
clone size: many
J gene: TRBJ1-2
V gene: TRBV14
D gene: -
CDR3 protein: CASSQRPAKGSYTF
CDR3 DNA: TGTGCCAGCAGCCAACGCCCCGCCAAAGGGAGCTACACCTTC

CDR3 length: 17
clone size: -
J gene: TRBJ2-5
V gene: TRBV5-4
D gene: TRBD2
CDR3 protein: CASSLGGSGGTWETQYF
CDR3 DNA: TGTGCCAGCAGCTTGGGCGGTAGCGGGGGAACCTGGGAGACCCAGTACTTC

CDR3 length: 14
clone size: few
J gene: TRBJ2-3
V gene: TRBV7-9
D gene: -
CDR3 protein: CASSSSGGTDTQYF
CDR3 DNA: TGTGCCAGCAGCTCCTCTGGGGGCACAGATACGCAGTATTTT

CDR3 length: 14
clone size: many
J gene: TRBJ2-5
V gene: TRBV19
D gene: TRBD1
CDR3 protein: CASSPRTGIETQYF
CDR3 DNA: TGTGCCAGTAGTCCGAGGACAGGGATCGAGACCCAGTACTTC